This TCR beta chain was recovered during a study of Tregs in tolerant kidney transplant recipients. In the study overall: Recipients received nonmyeloablative bone marrow transplants from related graft donors, with transient mixed chimerism. Study results and caveats: For some patients, primers changed over time, blocking nucleotide-level comparison. Validation in larger populations is needed because few patients were studied.

This clone was observed a handful of times. What it binds is not known. Method: immunoSEQ multiplex PCR; TCRdb's copy keeps in-frame clones and lacks some. This table has over 85,000 clones, roughly 93% appearing once. Trimming removed 1 base from V and 8 bases from J, with 8 bases in between. This CDR3 spans 11 amino acids. Germline lookup yields CDR1 GTSNPN and CDR2 SVGIG (reference sequence). This material consisted of CD4+ T cells from blood, taken before the transplant. J is TRBJ1-2 and V is TRBV30; no definite D call. The receptor's source is a human donor who received a combined kidney and bone marrow transplant. The CDR3 nucleotides read TGTGCCTGGAGTGATGGAGGCGGCTACACCTTC. It yields the protein CAWSDGGGYTF.